These 10 T cell receptor beta chains share one sample of origin, sequenced in a study of T cell repertoires in cytomegalovirus infection. From the reads, TCRdb called clonotypes with MiXCR, one entry per CDR3 protein. The sample contains about 740,000 distinct CDR3 sequences, less than 40% of which appear only once. Sequencing used PBMCs. The receptors originated from a human donor in good health (CMV status not recorded). Some clones in this sample may be carry-over from other donors' samples.

This clonotype was picked up a small number of times. The rearrangement links TRBV15 to TRBJ2-3; D call uncertain. Trimming shortened V by 0 bases and J by 1 base, and 14 bases separated the two germline ends. Germline V gene data show CDR1 as LNHNV and CDR2 as YYDKDF (reference sequence). The CDR3 sequence is 17 residues long. DNA of the CDR3: TGTGCCACCAGCAGAGATGACGACAAATTCCGCACAGATACGCAGTATTTT. It is translated as CATSRDDDKFRTDTQYF.

Many counts were recorded for this clonotype. This rearrangement joins TRBV7-2 to TRBJ1-1; no clear D. Germline V gene lookup returns CDR1 SGHTA and CDR2 FQGNSA. The CDR3 extends over 14 amino acids. Trimming pared 0 bases from V and 5 bases from J, leaving 10 bases between. CDR3 in DNA: TGTGCCAGCAGCTTAGCGTGGTTAGGGACTGAAGCTTTCTTT. Translating gives CASSLAWLGTEAFF.

This clonotype was seen only a few times. This chain uses TRBV6-1 with TRBJ2-2; the D gene is possibly TRBD1 (5 bases). Deletions cut 8 bases from V and 5 bases from J, with 27 bases between. The CDR3 has 18 amino acids. Germline V lookup: CDR1 MNHNS, CDR2 SASEGT. This chain's CDR3 is CASHAVPGIKYRTGELFF. The CDR3 coding sequence is TGTGCCAGCCATGCGGTGCCAGGGATAAAGTATAGGACCGGGGAGCTGTTTTTT.

The DNA of the CDR3 is TGTGCCAGCAGCTCACCGGGGGGGGGATACGCAGGAAACACCATATATTTT. This codes for CASSSPGGGYAGNTIYF. The gene calls are TRBV11-2 and TRBJ1-3; D is possibly TRBD1 (5 bases). Per the germline V gene, CDR1 is SGHAT and CDR2 is FQNNGV. Trimming shortened V by 4 bases and J by 4 bases, and 20 bases separated the two germline ends. The CDR3 covers 17 residues.

This clonotype has a count of ten or more. The chain joins TRBV7-2 to TRBJ2-3; D remains unclear. V was cut by 1 base and J by 2 bases, with 7 bases left in between. The CDR3 length is 14 residues. Germline V gene sequence: CDR1 SGHTA, CDR2 FQGNSA. This chain's CDR3 is CASSLVGNTDTQYF. The CDR3 DNA reads TGTGCCAGCAGCTTAGTAGGGAACACAGATACGCAGTATTTT. The full variable domain, in which reference TRBV7-2 and TRBJ2-3 provide the parts outside the CDR3, is GAGVSQSPSNKVTEKGKDVELRCDPISGHTALYWYRQSLGQGLEFLIYFQGNSAPDKSGLPSDRFSAERTGGSVSTLTIQRTQQEDSAVYLCASSLVGNTDTQYFGPGTRLTVL.

This clonotype has more than one count but fewer than ten. The chain carries TRBV20-1 and TRBJ1-2, with TRBD1 identical over 7 bases. Germline V gene lookup returns CDR1 DFQATT and CDR2 SNEGSKA (reference sequence). This CDR3 comprises 13 residues. V lost 6 bases and J lost 4; bases outside the gene matches: 8. The DNA for the CDR3 is TGCAGTGCCCCTATCCGGGACAGCTATGGCTACACCTTC. Residues: CSAPIRDSYGYTF.

V gene TRBV4-1 combines with J gene TRBJ2-7; D is unclear. Germline-derived CDR1 and CDR2 are MGHRA and YSYEKL. The V end lost 3 bases, the J end lost 5 bases, and 8 bases lay between the germline ends. The CDR3 has 12 amino acids. The CDR3 spells CASSQNRNEQYF. The CDR3 DNA reads as TGCGCCAGCAGCCAGAACAGAAACGAGCAGTACTTC.

This clonotype was observed many times. The J gene is TRBJ1-1, the V gene TRBV7-9; D not certain. Germline CDR1 is SEHNR and CDR2 is FQNEAQ (reference sequence). This CDR3 has 14 residues. The V gene lost 4 bases and the J gene lost 1 base, with 10 bases spanning the gap. The CDR3: CASSSPLGNTEAFF. The CDR3 region has the DNA TGTGCCAGCAGCTCCCCCCTCGGGAACACTGAAGCTTTCTTT.

Turning to this clonotype: The junction departs from the called germline gene at one end, perhaps through a read error. This chain uses TRBV27 with TRBJ2-3, with 8 bases fitting TRBD2. The CDR3 extends over 13 amino acids. The germline V gene has CDR1 MNHEY and CDR2 SMNVEV (reference sequence). The CDR3 reads CASGSGRTETQYF. The CDR3 DNA reads as TGTGCCAGCGGGAGCGGGAGAACAGAGACGCAGTATTTT.

J is TRBJ2-3 and V is TRBV5-4; D remains unclear. The V end was cut by 0 bases, the J end by 4 bases, with 12 bases between. The CDR3 sequence is 15 residues long. Germline V gene lookup returns CDR1 SGHNT and CDR2 YYREEE (reference sequence). The CDR3 nucleotides read TGTGCCAGCAGCTTGGAGCCAGCTGGAGCAGATACGCAGTATTTT. Its protein product is CASSLEPAGADTQYF. Full variable domain (missing parts from reference TRBV5-4 and TRBJ2-3): ETGVTQSPTHLIKTRGQQVTLRCSSQSGHNTVSWYQQALGQGPQFIFQYYREEENGRGNFPPRFSGLQFPNYSSELNVNALELDDSALYLCASSLEPAGADTQYFGPGTRLTVL.